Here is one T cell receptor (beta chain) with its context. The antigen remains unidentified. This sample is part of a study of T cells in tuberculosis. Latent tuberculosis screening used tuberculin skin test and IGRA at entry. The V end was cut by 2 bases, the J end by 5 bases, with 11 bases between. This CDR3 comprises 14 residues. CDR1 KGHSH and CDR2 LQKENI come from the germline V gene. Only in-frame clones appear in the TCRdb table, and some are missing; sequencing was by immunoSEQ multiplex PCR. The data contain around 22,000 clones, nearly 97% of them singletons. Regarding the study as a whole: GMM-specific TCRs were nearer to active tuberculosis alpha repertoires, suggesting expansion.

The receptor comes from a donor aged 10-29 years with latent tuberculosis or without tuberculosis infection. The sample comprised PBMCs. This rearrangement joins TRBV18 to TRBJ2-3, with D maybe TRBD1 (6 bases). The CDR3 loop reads CASSPGDKLDTQYF. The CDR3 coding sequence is TGTGCCAGCTCACCAGGGGACAAGCTAGATACGCAGTATTTT.